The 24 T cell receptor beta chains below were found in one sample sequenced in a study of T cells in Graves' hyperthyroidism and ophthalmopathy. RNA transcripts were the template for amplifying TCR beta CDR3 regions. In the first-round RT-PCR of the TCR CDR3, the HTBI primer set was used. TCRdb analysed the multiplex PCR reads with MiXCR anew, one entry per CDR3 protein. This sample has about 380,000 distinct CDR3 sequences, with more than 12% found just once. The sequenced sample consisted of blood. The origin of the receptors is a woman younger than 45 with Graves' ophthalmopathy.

CDR3 residues: CASSSRPGGIGNTGELFF. DNA of the CDR3: TGTGCCAGCAGTTCCCGCCCGGGAGGGATCGGGAACACCGGGGAGCTGTTTTTT. The rearrangement links TRBV2 to TRBJ2-2; 8 bases line up with TRBD2. Unmatched junction bases numbered 12, after V lost 5 bases and J lost 1 base. The V gene's germline CDR1 is SNHLY and CDR2 FYNNEI. This CDR3 has 18 residues.

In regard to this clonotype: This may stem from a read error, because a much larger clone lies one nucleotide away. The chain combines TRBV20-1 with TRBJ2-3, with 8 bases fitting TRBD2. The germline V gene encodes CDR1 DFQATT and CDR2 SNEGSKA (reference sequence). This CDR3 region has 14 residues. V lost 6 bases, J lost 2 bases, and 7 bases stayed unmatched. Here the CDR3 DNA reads TGCAGTGCCCTTCGGGGGGGCATCACAGATACGCAGTATTTT. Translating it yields CSALRGGITDTQYF.

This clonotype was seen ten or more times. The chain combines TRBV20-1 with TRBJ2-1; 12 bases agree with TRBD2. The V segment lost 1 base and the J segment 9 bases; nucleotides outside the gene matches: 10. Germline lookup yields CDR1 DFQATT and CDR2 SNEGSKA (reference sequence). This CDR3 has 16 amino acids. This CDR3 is CSARAPRLAGGFEQFF. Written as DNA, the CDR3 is TGCAGTGCTAGAGCCCCGCGGCTAGCGGGGGGGTTTGAGCAGTTCTTC.

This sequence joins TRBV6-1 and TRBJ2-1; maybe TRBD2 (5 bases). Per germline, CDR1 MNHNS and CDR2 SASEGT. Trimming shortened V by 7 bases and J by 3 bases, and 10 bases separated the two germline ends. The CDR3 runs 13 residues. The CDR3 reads CASTGRVYNEQFF. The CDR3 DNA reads TGTGCCAGCACCGGGCGGGTCTACAATGAGCAGTTCTTC.

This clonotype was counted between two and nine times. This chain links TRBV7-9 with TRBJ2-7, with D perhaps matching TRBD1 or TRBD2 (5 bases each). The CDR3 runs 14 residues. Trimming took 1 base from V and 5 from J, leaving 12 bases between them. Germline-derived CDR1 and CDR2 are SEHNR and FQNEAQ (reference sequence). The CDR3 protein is CASSLEDGADEQYF. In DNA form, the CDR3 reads TGTGCCAGCAGCTTAGAAGACGGGGCTGACGAGCAGTACTTC.

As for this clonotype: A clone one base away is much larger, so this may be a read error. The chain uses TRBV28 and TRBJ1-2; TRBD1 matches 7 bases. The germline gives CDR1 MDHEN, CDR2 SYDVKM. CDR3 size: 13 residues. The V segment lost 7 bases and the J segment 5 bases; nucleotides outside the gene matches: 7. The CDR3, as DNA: TGTGCCAGCACCATGGCAGGGGGATATGGCTACACCTTC. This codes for CASTMAGGYGYTF.

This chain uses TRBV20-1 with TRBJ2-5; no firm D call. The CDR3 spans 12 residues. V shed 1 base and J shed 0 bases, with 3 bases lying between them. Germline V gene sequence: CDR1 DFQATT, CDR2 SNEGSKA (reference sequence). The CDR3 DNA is TGCAGTGCTAGAGGCCACCAAGAGACCCAGTACTTC. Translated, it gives CSARGHQETQYF.

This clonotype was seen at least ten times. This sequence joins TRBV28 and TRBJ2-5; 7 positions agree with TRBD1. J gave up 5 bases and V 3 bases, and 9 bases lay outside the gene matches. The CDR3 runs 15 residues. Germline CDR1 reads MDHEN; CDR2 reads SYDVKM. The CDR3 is CASSFPRTGRETQYF. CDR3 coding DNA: TGTGCCAGCAGTTTCCCTCGGACAGGAAGGGAGACCCAGTACTTC. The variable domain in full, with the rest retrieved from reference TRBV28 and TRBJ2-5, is DVKVTQSSRYLVKRTGEKVFLECVQDMDHENMFWYRQDPGLGLRLIYFSYDVKMKEKGDIPEGYSVSREKKERFSLILESASTNQTSMYLCASSFPRTGRETQYFGPGTRLLVL.

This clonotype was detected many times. The CDR3 DNA reads as TGTGCCACCAGCAGACTAAATAGCGGGACACCCCGACGCCAGCATTTT. It encodes CATSRLNSGTPRRQHF. The chain employs TRBV15 and TRBJ1-5, with D maybe TRBD1 (6 bases). The CDR3 contains 16 residues. Between the trimmed V and J ends, which lost 2 bases and 12 bases, there was a span of 23 bases. CDR1 is LNHNV, CDR2 YYDKDF, per germline (reference sequence).

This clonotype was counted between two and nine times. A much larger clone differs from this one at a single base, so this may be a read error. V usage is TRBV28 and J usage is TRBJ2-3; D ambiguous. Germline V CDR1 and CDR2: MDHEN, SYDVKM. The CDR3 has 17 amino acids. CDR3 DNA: TGTGCCTGCAGTTTAACGTCGTCAGGTCTTTTCACAGATACGCAGTATTTT. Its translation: CACSLTSSGLFTDTQYF.

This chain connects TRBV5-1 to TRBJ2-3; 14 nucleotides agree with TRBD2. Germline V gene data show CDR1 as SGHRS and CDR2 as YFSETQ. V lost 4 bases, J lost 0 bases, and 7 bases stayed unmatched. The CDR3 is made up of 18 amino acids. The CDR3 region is CASSLGLAGDGSTDTQYF. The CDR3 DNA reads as TGCGCCAGCAGCCTGGGACTAGCGGGGGACGGGAGCACAGATACGCAGTATTTT.

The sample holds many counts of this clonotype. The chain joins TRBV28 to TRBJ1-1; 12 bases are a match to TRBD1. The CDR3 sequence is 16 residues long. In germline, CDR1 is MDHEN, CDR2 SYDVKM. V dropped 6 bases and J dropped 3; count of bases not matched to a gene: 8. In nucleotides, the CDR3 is TGTGCCAGCAGACTTCCGGGACAGGGGGCAGACACTGAAGCTTTCTTT. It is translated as CASRLPGQGADTEAFF.

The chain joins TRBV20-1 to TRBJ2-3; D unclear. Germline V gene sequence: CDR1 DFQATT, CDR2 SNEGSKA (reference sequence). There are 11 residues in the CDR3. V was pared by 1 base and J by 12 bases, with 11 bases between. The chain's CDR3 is CSARAPPVQYF. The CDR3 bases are TGCAGTGCTAGAGCCCCTCCGGTCCAGTATTTT.

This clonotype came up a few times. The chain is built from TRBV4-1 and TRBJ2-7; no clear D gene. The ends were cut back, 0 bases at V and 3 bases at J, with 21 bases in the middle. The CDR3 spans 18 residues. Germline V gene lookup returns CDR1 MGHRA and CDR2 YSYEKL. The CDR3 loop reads CASSQDRHGSDISYEQYF. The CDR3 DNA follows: TGCGCCAGCAGCCAAGACCGTCACGGGTCGGATATTAGCTACGAGCAGTACTTC.

CDR3 in DNA: TGCAGTGCTAGAGATAGGGGGGGTACAAACAATGAGCAGTTCTTC. Translating gives CSARDRGGTNNEQFF. This chain uses TRBV20-1 with TRBJ2-1, with D maybe TRBD2 (7 bases). Trimming removed 0 bases from V and 5 bases from J, with 14 bases in between. The V gene's germline CDR1 is DFQATT and CDR2 SNEGSKA (reference sequence). The CDR3 length is 15 residues.

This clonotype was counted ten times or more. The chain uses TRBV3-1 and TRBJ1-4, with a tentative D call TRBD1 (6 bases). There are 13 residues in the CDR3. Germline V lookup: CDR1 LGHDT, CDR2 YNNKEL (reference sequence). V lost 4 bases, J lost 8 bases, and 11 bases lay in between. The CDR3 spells CASSPQGGEKLFF. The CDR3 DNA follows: TGTGCCAGCAGCCCACAGGGTGGCGAAAAACTGTTTTTT.

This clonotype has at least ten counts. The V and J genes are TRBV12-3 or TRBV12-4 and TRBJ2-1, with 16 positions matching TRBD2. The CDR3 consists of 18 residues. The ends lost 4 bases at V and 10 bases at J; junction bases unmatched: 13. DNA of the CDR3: TGTGCCAGCAGTTCCAGGGGGGGGACTAGCGGGGGGGCACGCGAGCAGTTCTTC. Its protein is CASSSRGGTSGGAREQFF.

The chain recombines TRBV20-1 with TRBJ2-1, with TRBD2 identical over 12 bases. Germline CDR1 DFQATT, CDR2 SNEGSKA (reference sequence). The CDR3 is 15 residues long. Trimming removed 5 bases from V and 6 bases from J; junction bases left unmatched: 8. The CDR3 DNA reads TGCAGTGCTTCCTCTAGCGGGGGGGCGGTCAATGAGCAGTTCTTC. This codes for CSASSSGGAVNEQFF.

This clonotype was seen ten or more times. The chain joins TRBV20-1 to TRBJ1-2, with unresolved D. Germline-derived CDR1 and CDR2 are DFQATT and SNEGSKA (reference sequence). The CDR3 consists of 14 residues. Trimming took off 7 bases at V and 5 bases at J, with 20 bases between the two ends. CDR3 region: CSVIRRHFSYGYTF. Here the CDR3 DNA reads TGCAGTGTCATCCGGAGACACTTCTCGTATGGCTACACCTTC.

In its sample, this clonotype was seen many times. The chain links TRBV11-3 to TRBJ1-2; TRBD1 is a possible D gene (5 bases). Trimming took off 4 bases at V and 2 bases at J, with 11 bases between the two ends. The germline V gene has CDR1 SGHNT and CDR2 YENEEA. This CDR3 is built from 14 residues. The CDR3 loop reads CASSSGTANYGYTF. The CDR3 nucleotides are TGTGCCAGCAGCTCCGGGACGGCGAACTATGGCTACACCTTC.

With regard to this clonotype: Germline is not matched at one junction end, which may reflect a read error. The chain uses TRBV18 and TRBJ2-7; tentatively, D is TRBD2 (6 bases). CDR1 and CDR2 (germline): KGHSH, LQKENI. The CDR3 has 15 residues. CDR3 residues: CASSPRRRDPYAQYF. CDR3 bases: TGTGCCAGCTCACCACGACGGCGGGACCCCTACGCGCAGTACTTC.

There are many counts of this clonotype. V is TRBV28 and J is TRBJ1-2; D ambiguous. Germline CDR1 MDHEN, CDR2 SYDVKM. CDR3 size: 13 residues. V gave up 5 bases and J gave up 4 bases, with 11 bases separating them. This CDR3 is CASSPPGSYGYTF. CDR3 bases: TGTGCCAGCAGTCCCCCCGGCAGCTATGGCTACACCTTC.

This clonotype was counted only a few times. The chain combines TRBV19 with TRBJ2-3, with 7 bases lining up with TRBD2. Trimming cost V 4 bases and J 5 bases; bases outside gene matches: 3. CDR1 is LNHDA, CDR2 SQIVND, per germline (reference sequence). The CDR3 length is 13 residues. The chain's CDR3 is CASSTPSGDTQYF. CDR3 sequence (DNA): TGTGCCAGTAGTACCCCTAGCGGAGATACGCAGTATTTT.

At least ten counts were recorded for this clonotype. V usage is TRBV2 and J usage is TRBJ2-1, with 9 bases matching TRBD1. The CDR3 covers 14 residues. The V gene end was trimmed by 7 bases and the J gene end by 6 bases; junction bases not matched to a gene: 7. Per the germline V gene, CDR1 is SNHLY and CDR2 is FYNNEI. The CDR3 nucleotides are TGTGCCAGCAACTCCAGGACAGGGGTCAATGAGCAGTTCTTC. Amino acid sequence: CASNSRTGVNEQFF.